This section outlines one T cell receptor beta chain sequence together with its context. As yet, its antigen is unknown. Germline-derived CDR1 and CDR2 are SNHLY and FYNNEI. This CDR3 has 18 residues. The trim removed 6 bases at V and 0 bases at J, leaving 12 bases unmatched. The primer mix had 60 Vbeta and 13 Jbeta primers. Repertoires were generated with immunoSEQ multiplex PCR, while TCRdb's copy carries only in-frame clones and drops some. Seen here are 100,000 to 150,000 clones, about 75% observed once, and the top ten hold more than 1.1%. This entry is derived from a study of cytomegalovirus exposure and HLA in healthy donors. Study findings and constraints: Sequencing depth across donors, presence/absence analyses assumed, was roughly uniform.

The source is a woman in her thirties or forties in good health and CMV-seronegative. The chain uses TRBV2 and TRBJ1-5, with 9 bases lining up with TRBD1. Sequencing was carried out using PBMCs. This CDR3 reads CASSGGTGYGNSNQPQHF. CDR3 coding DNA: TGTGCCAGCAGCGGCGGGACAGGGTATGGGAATAGCAATCAGCCCCAGCATTTT.